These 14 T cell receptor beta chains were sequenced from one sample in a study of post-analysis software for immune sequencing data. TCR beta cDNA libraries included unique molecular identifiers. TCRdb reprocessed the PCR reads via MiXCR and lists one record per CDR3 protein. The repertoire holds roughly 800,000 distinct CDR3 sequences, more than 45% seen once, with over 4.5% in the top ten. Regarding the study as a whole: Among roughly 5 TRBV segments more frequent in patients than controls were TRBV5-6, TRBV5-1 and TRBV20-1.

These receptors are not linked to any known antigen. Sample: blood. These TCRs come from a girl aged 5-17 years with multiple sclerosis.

DNA for the CDR3: TGCGCCAGCAGCTATTGGACAGGGACAAGATCTGGGGCCAACGTCCTGACTTTC. It is translated as CASSYWTGTRSGANVLTF. The chain is built from TRBV5-1 and TRBJ2-6; TRBD1 matches 8 bases. Losses at the gene ends were 3 bases for V and 1 base for J; bases not matched to a gene: 9. From germline, CDR1 is SGHRS and CDR2 YFSETQ. The CDR3 is made up of 18 amino acids.

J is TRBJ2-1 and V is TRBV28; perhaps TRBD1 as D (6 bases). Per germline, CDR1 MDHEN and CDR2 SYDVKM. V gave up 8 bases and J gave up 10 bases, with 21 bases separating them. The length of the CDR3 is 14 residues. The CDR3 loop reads CASLTGLEVGEQFF. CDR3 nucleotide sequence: TGTGCCAGCCTCACAGGGCTCGAGGTTGGGGAGCAGTTCTTC.

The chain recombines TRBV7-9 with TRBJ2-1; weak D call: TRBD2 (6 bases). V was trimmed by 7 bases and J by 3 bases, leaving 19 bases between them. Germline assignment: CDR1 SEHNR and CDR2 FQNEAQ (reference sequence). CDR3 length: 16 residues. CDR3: CASTPKFDGSYNEQFF. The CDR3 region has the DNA TGTGCCAGCACCCCTAAATTTGACGGGAGCTACAATGAGCAGTTCTTC.

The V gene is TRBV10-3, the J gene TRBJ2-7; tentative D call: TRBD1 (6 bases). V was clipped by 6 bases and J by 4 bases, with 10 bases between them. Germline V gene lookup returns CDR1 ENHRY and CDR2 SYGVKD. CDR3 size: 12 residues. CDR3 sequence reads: CAIRDREYEQYF. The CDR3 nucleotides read TGTGCCATCAGGGACAGAGAATACGAGCAGTACTTC.

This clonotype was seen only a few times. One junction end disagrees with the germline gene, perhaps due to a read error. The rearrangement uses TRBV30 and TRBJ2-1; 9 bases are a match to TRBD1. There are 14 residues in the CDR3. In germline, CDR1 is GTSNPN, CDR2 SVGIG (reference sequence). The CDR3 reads CARSISGQGNEQFF. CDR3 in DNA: TGTGCCCGGAGTATCTCGGGACAGGGCAATGAGCAGTTCTTC.

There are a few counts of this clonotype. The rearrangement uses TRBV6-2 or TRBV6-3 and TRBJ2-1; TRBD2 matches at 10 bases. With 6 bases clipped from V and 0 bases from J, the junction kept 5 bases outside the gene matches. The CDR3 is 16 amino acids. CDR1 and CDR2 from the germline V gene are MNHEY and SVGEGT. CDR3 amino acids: CASSPSSGSSYNEQFF. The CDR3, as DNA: TGTGCCAGCAGCCCATCTAGCGGGAGCTCCTACAATGAGCAGTTCTTC.

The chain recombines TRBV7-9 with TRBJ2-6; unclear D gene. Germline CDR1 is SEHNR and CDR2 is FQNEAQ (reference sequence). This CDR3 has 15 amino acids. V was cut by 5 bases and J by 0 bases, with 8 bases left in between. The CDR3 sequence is CASSLFGSGANVLTF. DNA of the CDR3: TGTGCCAGCAGCCTCTTCGGCTCTGGGGCCAACGTCCTGACTTTC. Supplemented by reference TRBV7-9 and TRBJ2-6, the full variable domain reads DTGVSQNPRHKITKRGQNVTFRCDPISEHNRLYWYRQTLGQGPEFLTYFQNEAQLEKSRLLSDRFSAERPKGSFSTLEIQRTEQGDSAMYLCASSLFGSGANVLTFGAGSRLTVL.

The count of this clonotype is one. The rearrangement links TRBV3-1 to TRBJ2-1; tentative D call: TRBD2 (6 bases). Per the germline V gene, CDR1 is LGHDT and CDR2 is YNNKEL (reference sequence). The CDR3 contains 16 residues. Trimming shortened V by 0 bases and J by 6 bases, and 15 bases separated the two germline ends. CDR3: CASSQDVAGLGNEQFF. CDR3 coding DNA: TGTGCCAGCAGCCAAGATGTCGCGGGATTGGGCAATGAGCAGTTCTTC.

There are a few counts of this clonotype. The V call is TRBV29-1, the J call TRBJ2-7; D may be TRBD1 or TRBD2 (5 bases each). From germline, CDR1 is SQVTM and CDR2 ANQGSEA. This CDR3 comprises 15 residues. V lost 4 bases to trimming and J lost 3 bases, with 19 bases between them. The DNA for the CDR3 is TGCAGCGTTGTAGGTGATGGGCAGGGAGACTACGAGCAGTACTTC. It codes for CSVVGDGQGDYEQYF.

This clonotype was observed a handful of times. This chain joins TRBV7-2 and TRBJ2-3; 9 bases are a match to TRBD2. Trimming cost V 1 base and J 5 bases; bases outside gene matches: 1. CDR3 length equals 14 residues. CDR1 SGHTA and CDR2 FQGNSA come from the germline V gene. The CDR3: CASSLVTSGDTQYF. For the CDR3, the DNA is TGTGCCAGCAGCTTAGTGACTAGCGGAGATACGCAGTATTTT.

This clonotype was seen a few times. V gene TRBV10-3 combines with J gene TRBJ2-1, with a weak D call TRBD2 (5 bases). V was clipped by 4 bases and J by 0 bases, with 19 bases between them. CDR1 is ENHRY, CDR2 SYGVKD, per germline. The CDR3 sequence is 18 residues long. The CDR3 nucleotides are TGTGCCATCAGTGGTGGGAGCGTGGGTTCTGGCTCCTACAATGAGCAGTTCTTC. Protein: CAISGGSVGSGSYNEQFF.

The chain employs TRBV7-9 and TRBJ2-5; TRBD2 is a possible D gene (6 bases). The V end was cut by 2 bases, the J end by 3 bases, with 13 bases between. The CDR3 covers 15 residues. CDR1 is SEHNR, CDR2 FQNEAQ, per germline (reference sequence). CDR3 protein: CASSLTGVAEETQYF. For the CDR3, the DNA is TGTGCCAGCAGCTTAACGGGGGTAGCGGAAGAGACCCAGTACTTC.

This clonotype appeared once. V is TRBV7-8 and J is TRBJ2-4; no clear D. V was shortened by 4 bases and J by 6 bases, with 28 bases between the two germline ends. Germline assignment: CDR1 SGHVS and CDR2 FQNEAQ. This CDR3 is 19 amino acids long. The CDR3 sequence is CASSSAKIPGSLSANIQYF. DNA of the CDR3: TGTGCCAGCAGCTCCGCGAAAATCCCCGGTTCCTTGTCAGCAAACATTCAGTACTTC.

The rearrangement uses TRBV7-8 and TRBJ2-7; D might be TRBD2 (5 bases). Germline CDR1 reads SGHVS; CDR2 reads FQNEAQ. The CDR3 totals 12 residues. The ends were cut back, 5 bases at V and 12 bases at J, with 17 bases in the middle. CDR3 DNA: TGTGCCAGCAGCACTGGGTCCGGGGTCCCGTACTTC. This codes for CASSTGSGVPYF.